This T cell receptor beta chain comes out of a study of regulatory T cells in long-lasting Graves disease. About the study: Antithyroid drugs had been taken by newly diagnosed Graves' patients for under 3 months. Study conclusions and caveats: Favored gene segments in persistent disease were TRBV28, TRBJ1-2 and TRBJ2-5.

This CDR3 is built from 15 residues. The V gene lost 1 base and the J gene lost 0 bases, with 11 bases spanning the gap. CDR1 is DFQATT, CDR2 SNEGSKA, per germline (reference sequence). Concerning this clonotype itself: Its antigen is not known.

Time point here: newly diagnosed GD, antithyroid drugs for less than 3 months. The TCR library was made from RNA extracted from PBMCs. CDR3 regions were amplified by Arm-PCR using iRepertoire HTBI primers to build TCR beta libraries. TCRdb re-called the multiplex PCR reads through MiXCR, storing one row per CDR3 protein. The table shows roughly 510,000 distinct CDR3 sequences, with 15% to 20% occurring only once. This same sample was also taken into another study, of T cells in Graves' hyperthyroidism and ophthalmopathy. That report notes: Subjects aged 18 to 65 presented with newly diagnosed hyperthyroidism of less than 2 months' duration.

The input for sequencing was peripheral blood mononuclear cells (PBMCs), taken at new diagnosis, from a patient treated with antithyroid drugs. The clonotype comes from a man aged 18-30 years with Graves disease. The genes are TRBV20-1 and TRBJ2-3; D not certain. CDR3: CSARARGASTDTQYF. The DNA of the CDR3 is TGCAGTGCTAGAGCTAGAGGTGCTAGCACAGATACGCAGTATTTT.